Below, 11 T cell receptor beta chains from the same sample are listed, as sequenced in a study of CD8+CD57+ T cells in acquired aplastic anemia. According to the study, genomic DNA was the template for TCR beta VDJ and CDR3 profiling. TCRdb itself ran the reads through MiXCR, one entry per CDR3 protein. The sample contains 250,000 to 350,000 distinct CDR3 sequences, around three fifths of which appear only once. Sequencing used sorted CD4+, CD8+, or CD8+CD57+ T cells (not recorded which) from PBMCs. These TCRs come from a human donor with severe aplastic anemia or a healthy control (not recorded which).

This clonotype was found a few times. The chain joins TRBV12-3 or TRBV12-4 to TRBJ1-6; D is undetermined. This CDR3 contains 15 residues. The V end lost 8 bases, the J end lost 1 base, and 12 bases lay between the germline ends. CDR3 loop: CASRPSGSYNSPLHF. The CDR3 DNA sequence: TGTGCCAGCCGACCCTCCGGATCCTATAATTCACCCCTCCACTTT.

This clonotype appeared many times. V usage is TRBV3-1 and J usage is TRBJ2-1; a weak D match, TRBD2 (5 bases). Germline CDR1 reads LGHDT; CDR2 reads YNNKEL (reference sequence). V dropped 1 base and J dropped 4 bases, with 11 bases sitting between them. This CDR3 spans 15 amino acids. CDR3 sequence (DNA): TGTGCCAGCAGCCAAGTAGCGCCGCCTTACAATGAGCAGTTCTTC. Its translation is CASSQVAPPYNEQFF.

This sequence joins TRBV11-1 and TRBJ2-7; TRBD1 might be the D (6 bases). V was pared by 4 bases and J by 6 bases, with 16 bases between. Germline V lookup: CDR1 SGHAT, CDR2 FQDESV (reference sequence). The CDR3 loop spans 14 amino acids. The CDR3 DNA is TGTGCCAGCAGCTCCAGGGGACCAGCCGCCGAGCAGTACTTC. Amino acids: CASSSRGPAAEQYF.

The chain joins TRBV6-5 to TRBJ2-5, with D possibly being TRBD2 (5 bases). Germline V CDR1 and CDR2: MNHEY, SVGAGI. Trimming pared 9 bases from V and 4 bases from J, leaving 12 bases between. This CDR3 has 12 residues. This CDR3 is CASGLLGETQYF. CDR3 bases: TGTGCCAGTGGACTCCTCGGAGAGACCCAGTACTTC.

This rearrangement joins TRBV7-2 to TRBJ2-5, with TRBD1 matching over 7 bases. The length of the CDR3 is 14 residues. The germline V gene has CDR1 SGHTA and CDR2 FQGNSA. J lost 7 bases, V lost 5 bases, and 10 bases had no gene match. CDR3 loop: CASSATGCKGTQYF. As DNA, the CDR3 is TGTGCCAGCAGCGCGACAGGGTGCAAGGGGACCCAGTACTTC.

The chain uses TRBV5-4 and TRBJ2-7; 7 bases fit TRBD2. The CDR3 extends over 13 amino acids. The germline gives CDR1 SGHNT, CDR2 YYREEE (reference sequence). V was clipped by 10 bases and J by 2 bases; unmatched bases: 9. The CDR3 coding sequence is TGTGCCTGGGGGGGGATTCTTACCTACGAGCAGTACTTC. Translation gives CAWGGILTYEQYF. The complete variable domain, with remaining parts taken from reference TRBV5-4 and TRBJ2-7, reads ETGVTQSPTHLIKTRGQQVTLRCSSQSGHNTVSWYQQALGQGPQFIFQYYREEENGRGNFPPRFSGLQFPNYSSELNVNALELDDSALYLCAWGGILTYEQYFGPGTRLTVT.

The V and J genes are TRBV28 and TRBJ1-1; 7 bases are a match to TRBD1. From germline, CDR1 is MDHEN and CDR2 SYDVKM. V lost 1 base and J lost 7; bases outside the gene matches: 9. CDR3 size: 15 residues. CDR3 coding DNA: TGTGCCAGCAGTTTATTTGTAGACCGACAGGGTGAAGCTTTCTTT. Its translation is CASSLFVDRQGEAFF.

This clonotype was picked up many times. The J gene is TRBJ1-6, the V gene TRBV9; D is unclear. The germline V and J ends were trimmed by 1 base and 5 bases, with 7 bases remaining between them. There are 14 residues in the CDR3. Germline V gene data show CDR1 as SGDLS and CDR2 as YYNGEE. The CDR3: CASSVRQDNSPLHF. CDR3 nucleotide sequence: TGTGCCAGCAGCGTACGGCAGGATAATTCACCCCTCCACTTT.

The rearrangement links TRBV9 to TRBJ2-1; possibly TRBD1 or TRBD2 for D (5 bases each). There are 16 residues in the CDR3. Germline V gives CDR1 SGDLS, CDR2 YYNGEE. V dropped 4 bases and J dropped 0 bases, with 14 bases sitting between them. The CDR3 DNA follows: TGTGCCAGCAGCCCCTACTCAGGGAGCTCCTACAATGAGCAGTTCTTC. This codes for CASSPYSGSSYNEQFF.

As concerns this clonotype: This CDR3 fails to terminate in the conserved phenylalanine or tryptophan, so it likely reflects a read error. J is TRBJ2-7 and V is TRBV4-3; no firm D call. V was clipped by 0 bases and J by 2 bases, with 8 bases between them. The CDR3 consists of 14 residues. The V gene's germline CDR1 is LGHNA and CDR2 YSLEER. The CDR3 loop reads CASSQDKGTYEQYL. In nucleotides, the CDR3 is TGCGCCAGCAGCCAAGACAAGGGAACCTACGAGCAGTACCTC.

The chain is built from TRBV19 and TRBJ1-1; perhaps TRBD1 as D (6 bases). The CDR3 runs 14 residues. The V and J ends lost 3 bases and 1 base respectively, with 9 bases between them. In germline, CDR1 is LNHDA, CDR2 SQIVND (reference sequence). CDR3 sequence reads: CASSMGGRNTEAFF. The CDR3, as DNA: TGTGCCAGTAGTATGGGGGGGCGGAACACTGAAGCTTTCTTT.